This entry lists 30 T cell receptor beta chains sequenced from one sample in a study of blood T cell repertoires in COVID-19. Repertoires were generated with immunoSEQ multiplex PCR, while TCRdb's copy carries only in-frame clones and drops some. The top ten hold roughly 7% of the sample, which has roughly 170,000 clones, about four fifths seen once. Sequencing input: peripheral blood. Source of these receptors: a human donor in a cohort sampled during active COVID-19.

The CDR3 DNA sequence: TGTGCCAGCAGCCGGTGGGGCCTTGAAGCTTTCTTT. Its protein product is CASSRWGLEAFF. The rearrangement links TRBV5-6 to TRBJ1-1; a weak D match, TRBD1 (5 bases). Germline values: CDR1 SGHDT, CDR2 YYEEEE. CDR3 length: 12 residues. V was trimmed by 4 bases and J by 7 bases, leaving 11 bases between them.

The rearrangement links TRBV4-2 to TRBJ2-1, with D possibly matching TRBD2 (7 bases). Germline V gene sequence: CDR1 LGHNA, CDR2 YNFKEQ. The CDR3 is made up of 16 amino acids. Trimming took off 1 base at V and 4 bases at J, with 14 bases between the two ends. CDR3 loop: CASSQVGGPRYNEQFF. The DNA for the CDR3 is TGTGCCAGCAGCCAAGTGGGGGGGCCTCGATACAATGAGCAGTTCTTC.

This chain uses TRBV7-9 with TRBJ1-1, with D unclear. Trimming stripped 4 bases from V and 0 bases from J, with 6 bases between. CDR3 length equals 13 residues. The germline CDR1 and CDR2 sequences are SEHNR and FQNEAQ (reference sequence). The CDR3 DNA sequence: TGTGCCAGCAGCTCCAGTCTGAACACTGAAGCTTTCTTT. This encodes CASSSSLNTEAFF.

CDR3 sequence reads: CASSENRGTEAFF. The DNA of the CDR3 is TGTGCCAGCAGCGAGAACAGGGGGACTGAAGCTTTCTTT. The rearrangement uses TRBV7-3 and TRBJ1-1, with 8 bases that match TRBD1. V trimming: 5 bases; J trimming: 5 bases; junction bases outside the gene matches: 4. This CDR3 is built from 13 residues. The V gene's germline CDR1 is SGHTA and CDR2 FQGTGA.

This clone turned up a few times. V usage is TRBV29-1 and J usage is TRBJ2-1; D may be TRBD1 (6 bases). This CDR3 region has 13 residues. V shed 1 base and J shed 8 bases, with 12 bases lying between them. Germline V CDR1 and CDR2: SQVTM, ANQGSEA. This chain's CDR3 is CSVEGGPGDEQFF. The CDR3 DNA sequence: TGCAGCGTTGAAGGGGGGCCTGGGGATGAGCAGTTCTTC.

The rearrangement links TRBV7-3 to TRBJ2-5; D possibly corresponds to TRBD1 (5 bases). CDR1 SGHTA and CDR2 FQGTGA come from the germline V gene. The CDR3 extends over 15 amino acids. Trimming shortened V by 1 base and J by 7 bases, and 16 bases separated the two germline ends. The CDR3 DNA sequence: TGTGCCAGCAGCTTAAATGGGGCGCTGGGCGGGACCCAGTACTTC. Its protein is CASSLNGALGGTQYF.

CDR3 bases: TGTGCCATCAGTGAGTCAATCTTAGGGGGTGAGCAGTTCTTC. It codes for CAISESILGGEQFF. The genes are TRBV10-3 and TRBJ2-1; tentative D call: TRBD1 (6 bases). Trimming left V 0 bases short and J 9 bases short, with 12 bases between. Germline CDR1 is ENHRY and CDR2 is SYGVKD. CDR3 length equals 14 residues.

The gene calls are TRBV9 and TRBJ1-6, with 7 bases aligning to TRBD1. V gave up 1 base and J gave up 5 bases; unmatched junction bases: 3. There are 15 residues in the CDR3. Germline V gene sequence: CDR1 SGDLS, CDR2 YYNGEE. CDR3 residues: CASSVSGQDNSPLHF. The CDR3 nucleotides read TGTGCCAGCAGCGTATCCGGACAGGATAATTCACCCCTCCACTTT.

The chain links TRBV7-3 to TRBJ2-5; TRBD2 is a possible D gene (6 bases). Trimming removed 5 bases at V and 5 bases at J, with 12 bases between. Germline V gene data show CDR1 as SGHTA and CDR2 as FQGTGA. This CDR3 comprises 13 residues. The DNA for the CDR3 is TGTGCCAGCAGCAGAGGGACTGGGGAGACCCAGTACTTC. Amino acid sequence: CASSRGTGETQYF. Filled out from reference TRBV7-3 and TRBJ2-5, the complete variable domain reads GAGVSQTPSNKVTEKGKYVELRCDPISGHTALYWYRQSLGQGPEFLIYFQGTGAADDSGLPNDRFFAVRPEGSVSTLKIQRTERGDSAVYLCASSRGTGETQYFGPGTRLLVL.

This sequence joins TRBV3-1 (or the pseudogene TRBV3-2) and TRBJ1-3; D not resolved. Trimming removed 8 bases at V and 8 bases at J, with 10 bases between. This CDR3 spans 11 amino acids. CDR1 and CDR2 from the germline V gene are LGHDT and YNNKEL (reference sequence). The DNA for the CDR3 is TGTGCCAGCGTTCAGGCAGACACCATATATTTT. Amino acids: CASVQADTIYF.

The chain is built from TRBV7-9 and TRBJ1-5; D not certain. This CDR3 contains 13 residues. Germline V gene lookup returns CDR1 SEHNR and CDR2 FQNEAQ (reference sequence). V lost 1 base and J lost 8, with 9 bases in between. The CDR3 loop reads CASSLDVGEPQHF. The CDR3 coding sequence is TGTGCCAGCAGCTTAGATGTCGGGGAGCCCCAGCATTTT.

This chain connects TRBV4-1 to TRBJ1-2; 8 positions agree with TRBD1. V dropped 1 base and J dropped 3; count of bases not matched to a gene: 7. The CDR3 loop spans 16 amino acids. Germline V gene data show CDR1 as MGHRA and CDR2 as YSYEKL. CDR3 sequence: CASSQATGAGYYGYTF. CDR3 in DNA: TGCGCCAGCAGCCAAGCGACAGGGGCGGGTTACTATGGCTACACCTTC.

The chain has TRBV9 and TRBJ1-2; weak D call: TRBD1 (5 bases). Germline-derived CDR1 and CDR2 are SGDLS and YYNGEE. V lost 0 bases and J lost 8, with 20 bases in between. The length of the CDR3 is 16 residues. CDR3 DNA sequence: TGTGCCAGCAGCGTAGATCCTCGGGCAGGGAGGAAAGGCTACACCTTC. Its translation is CASSVDPRAGRKGYTF. The whole variable domain, remainder taken from reference TRBV9 and TRBJ1-2, is DSGVTQTPKHLITATGQRVTLRCSPRSGDLSVYWYQQSLDQGLQFLIQYYNGEERAKGNILERFSAQQFPDLHSELNLSSLELGDSALYFCASSVDPRAGRKGYTFGSGTRLTVV.

This rearrangement joins TRBV28 to TRBJ1-1; a weak D match, TRBD1 (5 bases). Trimming removed 3 bases at V and 3 bases at J, with 11 bases between. The length of the CDR3 is 14 residues. Germline V gene lookup returns CDR1 MDHEN and CDR2 SYDVKM. CDR3 coding DNA: TGTGCCAGCAGTTTGCAGGGCTTGGACACTGAAGCTTTCTTT. This codes for CASSLQGLDTEAFF.

The chain recombines TRBV6-5 with TRBJ2-3; 7 bases map to TRBD1. CDR1 is MNHEY and CDR2 is SVGAGI in the germline V gene. CDR3 size: 13 residues. J was trimmed by 3 bases and V by 6 bases; bases with no gene match: 3. CDR3 sequence: CASRGTVTDTQYF. For the CDR3, the DNA is TGTGCCAGCAGAGGGACAGTGACAGATACGCAGTATTTT.

The CDR3 DNA is TGTGCCAGCAGCTTACAGGGGCGGTTGAACACCATATATTTT. This gives the protein CASSLQGRLNTIYF. The chain links TRBV7-9 to TRBJ1-3, with a tentative D call TRBD1 (6 bases). Germline-derived CDR1 and CDR2 are SEHNR and FQNEAQ (reference sequence). The CDR3 totals 14 residues. The ends were cut back, 2 bases at V and 7 bases at J, with 12 bases in the middle.

J is TRBJ2-2 and V is TRBV15; possible D gene TRBD1, 6 bases. V was trimmed by 1 base and J by 4 bases, leaving 10 bases between them. Germline values: CDR1 LNHNV, CDR2 YYDKDF (reference sequence). This CDR3 spans 15 amino acids. This chain's CDR3 is CATSRGTETTGELFF. The CDR3 nucleotides read TGTGCCACCAGCAGAGGGACAGAGACCACCGGGGAGCTGTTTTTT.

The V gene is TRBV12-3 or TRBV12-4, the J gene TRBJ1-4; weak D call: TRBD1 (6 bases). V shed 6 bases and J shed 7 bases, with 9 bases lying between them. The CDR3 is made up of 12 amino acids. The CDR3 reads CASSYRAEKLFF. The CDR3, as DNA: TGTGCCAGCAGCTACAGGGCTGAAAAACTGTTTTTT.

The chain couples TRBV25-1 to TRBJ1-2; 9 bases match TRBD1. Germline CDR1 reads MGHDK; CDR2 reads SYGVNS. Trimming took 6 bases from V and 7 from J; bases not matched to a gene: 6. CDR3 size: 13 residues. CDR3 residues: CASSKQGAGGYTF. CDR3 nucleotide sequence: TGTGCCAGCAGCAAACAGGGGGCGGGTGGCTACACCTTC.

V usage is TRBV11-2 and J usage is TRBJ2-7; TRBD1 agrees at 8 bases. Per the germline V gene, CDR1 is SGHAT and CDR2 is FQNNGV. This CDR3 contains 15 residues. After removal of 3 bases from V and 3 bases from J, the junction contained 7 bases not matched to a gene. The CDR3 sequence is CASSFRTGKGYEQYF. CDR3 nucleotide sequence: TGTGCCAGCAGCTTCCGGACAGGGAAGGGCTACGAGCAGTACTTC.

J is TRBJ1-2 and V is TRBV7-9; a weak D match, TRBD1 (5 bases). The CDR3 loop spans 17 amino acids. The V and J ends lost 5 bases and 2 bases respectively, with 21 bases between them. Germline lookup yields CDR1 SEHNR and CDR2 FQNEAQ (reference sequence). CDR3 sequence (DNA): TGTGCCAGCAGCCCCGGGCCTCAGGGTTGGGCCAACTATGGCTACACCTTC. Its protein is CASSPGPQGWANYGYTF.

The chain carries TRBV2 and TRBJ1-2; TRBD1 might be the D (6 bases). V lost 8 bases and J 4 bases, leaving 17 bases between the germline ends. Germline values: CDR1 SNHLY, CDR2 FYNNEI. This CDR3 is 14 amino acids long. CDR3 in amino acids: CASSQDSVSYGYTF. The CDR3 DNA reads as TGTGCCAGCTCCCAGGACAGTGTGAGCTATGGCTACACCTTC.

This chain joins TRBV19 and TRBJ2-7; 9 bases are a match to TRBD1. Germline V lookup: CDR1 LNHDA, CDR2 SQIVND (reference sequence). The V segment lost 10 bases and the J segment 0 bases; nucleotides outside the gene matches: 13. The CDR3 is 16 amino acids. This chain's CDR3 is CATSTQGQGNSYEQYF. CDR3 nucleotide sequence: TGTGCCACATCTACCCAGGGACAGGGTAACTCCTACGAGCAGTACTTC. The full variable domain, completed using reference TRBV19 and TRBJ2-7, is DGGITQSPKYLFRKEGQNVTLSCEQNLNHDAMYWYRQDPGQGLRLIYYSQIVNDFQKGDIAEGYSVSREKKESFPLTVTSAQKNPTAFYLCATSTQGQGNSYEQYFGPGTRLTVT.

J is TRBJ2-6 and V is TRBV5-1; 7 nucleotides line up with TRBD1. V lost 1 base and J lost 2; bases outside the gene matches: 3. The CDR3 is 16 amino acids. Germline V lookup: CDR1 SGHRS, CDR2 YFSETQ. CDR3 DNA: TGCGCCAGCAGCTTGAGAAGGGGGCCTGGGGCCAACGTCCTGACTTTC. Amino acid sequence: CASSLRRGPGANVLTF.

The chain couples TRBV19 to TRBJ1-1; D is perhaps TRBD1 (5 bases). Germline-derived CDR1 and CDR2 are LNHDA and SQIVND (reference sequence). V was cut by 4 bases and J by 4 bases, with 10 bases left in between. This CDR3 is built from 13 residues. The CDR3 sequence: CASSTDGATEAFF. Here the CDR3 DNA reads TGTGCCAGTAGTACGGATGGGGCCACTGAAGCTTTCTTT.

The rearrangement links TRBV19 to TRBJ1-1; D is unresolved. Trimming removed 4 bases from V and 8 bases from J, with 23 bases in between. Germline V CDR1 and CDR2: LNHDA, SQIVND (reference sequence). CDR3 length equals 16 residues. CDR3 bases: TGTGCCAGTAGTACTGGATTCATAAACGGCCTCGGGGAAGCTTTCTTT. It translates to CASSTGFINGLGEAFF.

The sample holds a few counts of this clone. The rearrangement links TRBV12-3 or TRBV12-4 to TRBJ1-2, with TRBD1 identical over 7 bases. CDR3 length: 13 residues. The trim removed 3 bases at V and 6 bases at J, leaving 4 bases unmatched. CDR3 nucleotides: TGTGCCAGCAGTTTCCAGGGGGAGGATGGCTACACCTTC. The encoded protein is CASSFQGEDGYTF.

The CDR3 protein is CASSYDRVNTEAFF. CDR3 coding DNA: TGTGCCAGCAGTTACGACAGGGTCAACACTGAAGCTTTCTTT. The chain carries TRBV6-6 and TRBJ1-1, with 7 bases identical to TRBD1. The germline V gene encodes CDR1 MNHNY and CDR2 SVGAGI (reference sequence). V lost 2 bases, J lost 2 bases, and 2 bases stayed unmatched. This CDR3 is 14 amino acids long.

The rearrangement links TRBV28 to TRBJ1-4; tentative D call: TRBD1 (5 bases). CDR3 size: 14 residues. V gave up 4 bases and J gave up 2 bases, with 8 bases separating them. Germline CDR1 reads MDHEN; CDR2 reads SYDVKM. For the CDR3, the DNA is TGTGCCAGCAGTTACGGGGGGACTAATGAAAAACTGTTTTTT. It encodes CASSYGGTNEKLFF.

This chain connects TRBV4-1 to TRBJ2-5, with TRBD1 matching 8 bases. The germline V gene encodes CDR1 MGHRA and CDR2 YSYEKL. The CDR3 covers 16 residues. Trimming cost V 4 bases and J 7 bases; bases outside gene matches: 14. The CDR3 here is CASSPLGWGQVSTQYF. CDR3 sequence (DNA): TGCGCCAGCAGCCCCCTGGGTTGGGGACAGGTATCGACCCAGTACTTC.